This T cell receptor (beta chain) was captured by sequencing in a study of blood T cell repertoires in COVID-19. Overall study context: Acute-phase and convalescent COVID-19 samples originated in the United States, Italy and Spain. The cDNA or gDNA used as material had been derived from T cells, B-cell-depleted T cells, or PBMCs.

The table lists this clone with a few counts. The age range of participants was about 18 to 100 years, with residence in about two dozen US areas. With 6 bases clipped from V and 1 base from J, the junction kept 5 bases outside the gene matches. The germline gives CDR1 MDHEN, CDR2 SYDVKM. The CDR3 spans 14 residues. Sequencing was performed with immunoSEQ multiplex PCR; in TCRdb, only in-frame clones are kept and a portion is missing. The repertoire holds about 330,000 clones, with 88% as singletons. The chain has TRBV28 and TRBJ2-7; 8 bases match TRBD1. The sequence came from a man in his thirties or forties who had recovered from COVID-19. The source material was PBMCs or T cells enriched from blood (not recorded which). The CDR3 here is CASRRTGRSYEQYF. The CDR3, as DNA: TGTGCCAGCAGGCGGACAGGGAGGTCCTACGAGCAGTACTTC.